These 30 T cell receptor beta chains were all obtained from the same sample, sequenced in a study of blood T cell repertoires in COVID-19. The assay was immunoSEQ multiplex PCR, and TCRdb's table has in-frame clones only and misses some. In the table there are 60,000 to 70,000 clones, 70% to 85% of which are singletons. The sequencing sample was made of peripheral blood. These receptors were collected from a human donor in a cohort sampled during active COVID-19.

The chain combines TRBV28 with TRBJ1-1; the match to TRBD1 covers 7 bases. This CDR3 is 14 amino acids long. In germline, CDR1 is MDHEN, CDR2 SYDVKM. Trimming removed 2 bases from V and 4 bases from J; junction bases left unmatched: 4. The CDR3 loop reads CASSLATGPTEAFF. As DNA, the CDR3 is TGTGCCAGCAGTTTAGCGACAGGGCCCACTGAAGCTTTCTTT.

This chain uses TRBV7-6 with TRBJ2-5; 8 positions agree with TRBD2. This CDR3 has 18 amino acids. Germline CDR1 is SGHVS and CDR2 is FNYEAQ. V shed 5 bases and J 2 bases; nucleotides not matched to a gene: 16. The CDR3, as DNA: TGTGCCAGCAGCACAACGGGAATCGCGGGGGGCAGACAAGAGACCCAGTACTTC. Translation: CASSTTGIAGGRQETQYF.

This chain uses TRBV6-5 with TRBJ2-1; possible D gene TRBD1, 6 bases. Germline loops: CDR1 MNHEY, CDR2 SVGAGI. This CDR3 has 13 residues. V was trimmed by 7 bases and J by 0 bases, leaving 7 bases between them. In nucleotides, the CDR3 is TGTGCCAGCACAGGGGACTCCTACAATGAGCAGTTCTTC. The encoded protein is CASTGDSYNEQFF.

The chain joins TRBV12-5 to TRBJ1-3; D gene uncertain. Trimming removed 4 bases from V and 4 bases from J, with 11 bases in between. The CDR3 length is 14 residues. Germline V lookup: CDR1 LGHNT, CDR2 FRNRAP. The CDR3 loop reads CASGSSGSGNTIYF. CDR3 bases: TGTGCTAGTGGTTCCTCGGGGAGCGGAAACACCATATATTTT.

This clone occurred many times. The V and J genes are TRBV30 and TRBJ1-4, with 7 bases aligning to TRBD1. The CDR3 contains 15 residues. Germline lookup yields CDR1 GTSNPN and CDR2 SVGIG (reference sequence). Trimming at V came to 2 bases and at J to 0 bases, leaving 3 bases not matched to a gene. The CDR3 bases are TGTGCCTGGAGTACCGGACAGGCAACTAATGAAAAACTGTTTTTT. Translation: CAWSTGQATNEKLFF. Full variable domain (remainder filled in from reference TRBV30 and TRBJ1-4): SQTIHQWPATLVQPVGSPLSLECTVEGTSNPNLYWYRQAAGRGLQLLFYSVGIGQISSEVPQNLSASRPQDRQFILSSKKLLLSDSGFYLCAWSTGQATNEKLFFGSGTQLSVL.

This clone appeared a single time. The CDR3: CASSLGLVQETQYF. The CDR3 nucleotides read TGCGCCAGCAGCTTGGGATTAGTACAAGAGACCCAGTACTTC. J is TRBJ2-5 and V is TRBV5-1, with D unclear. Germline V gives CDR1 SGHRS, CDR2 YFSETQ. The CDR3 has 14 residues. V was shortened by 0 bases and J by 2 bases, with 8 bases between the two germline ends.

The V gene is TRBV24-1, the J gene TRBJ2-2; TRBD1 might be the D (6 bases). This CDR3 has 16 amino acids. Trimming took 5 bases from V and 0 from J, leaving 12 bases between them. Germline-derived CDR1 and CDR2 are KGHDR and SFDVKD. CDR3 region: CATSGFRGSNTGELFF. CDR3 nucleotide sequence: TGTGCCACCAGTGGCTTCAGGGGATCGAACACCGGGGAGCTGTTTTTT.

The V and J genes are TRBV30 and TRBJ1-2, with D possibly TRBD1 on 6 matching bases. Germline lookup yields CDR1 GTSNPN and CDR2 SVGIG (reference sequence). CDR3 length: 16 residues. Deletions cut 3 bases from V and 3 bases from J, with 20 bases between. DNA of the CDR3: TGTGCCTGGAGGGGGCTCCGGGACATAAAGGACTATGGCTACACCTTC. Amino acid sequence: CAWRGLRDIKDYGYTF. Based on the CDR3 plus reference TRBV30 and TRBJ1-2, the full variable domain is SQTIHQWPATLVQPVGSPLSLECTVEGTSNPNLYWYRQAAGRGLQLLFYSVGIGQISSEVPQNLSASRPQDRQFILSSKKLLLSDSGFYLCAWRGLRDIKDYGYTFGSGTRLTVV.

CDR3 region: CASSADRVGPGELFF. The CDR3 DNA reads TGTGCCAGTAGCGCAGACAGGGTCGGTCCCGGGGAGCTGTTTTTT. The chain carries TRBV19 and TRBJ2-2, with 7 nucleotides matching TRBD1. Germline V gene data show CDR1 as LNHDA and CDR2 as SQIVND (reference sequence). This CDR3 is 15 amino acids long. V was clipped by 6 bases and J by 6 bases; unmatched bases: 10.

The chain carries TRBV7-2 and TRBJ2-5, with a possible D match to TRBD2 (5 bases). Trimming took off 6 bases at V and 1 base at J, with 12 bases between the two ends. This CDR3 spans 14 amino acids. The germline gives CDR1 SGHTA, CDR2 FQGNSA. For the CDR3, the DNA is TGTGCCAGCAGGAAGGGCCGGGGCCAAGAGACCCAGTACTTC. Its protein product is CASRKGRGQETQYF.

The rearrangement uses TRBV10-2 and TRBJ2-7; D is uncertain. This CDR3 has 13 residues. With 0 bases removed from V and 3 bases from J, the gap between germline ends came to 6 bases. Per germline, CDR1 WSHSY and CDR2 SAAADI. CDR3 DNA: TGCGCCAGCAGTGAGTCGGTCTACTACGAGCAGTACTTC. Encoded protein: CASSESVYYEQYF.

The V and J genes are TRBV7-6 and TRBJ2-7, with 7 bases fitting TRBD1. The trim removed 5 bases at V and 2 bases at J, leaving 3 bases unmatched. The CDR3 is 13 amino acids. Germline V gene lookup returns CDR1 SGHVS and CDR2 FNYEAQ. In DNA form, the CDR3 reads TGTGCCAGCAGCAGGGGACAGACCTACGAGCAGTACTTC. Amino acid sequence: CASSRGQTYEQYF.

This chain links TRBV29-1 with TRBJ1-2, with TRBD1 identical over 11 bases. The CDR3 sequence is 15 residues long. CDR1 is SQVTM and CDR2 is ANQGSEA in the germline V gene. J was trimmed by 2 bases and V by 6 bases; bases with no gene match: 8. CDR3 sequence: CSVGQGARGNYGYTF. CDR3 DNA: TGCAGCGTAGGACAGGGGGCACGAGGAAACTATGGCTACACCTTC.

The chain links TRBV28 to TRBJ2-5, with no clear D. Deletions cut 3 bases from V and 5 bases from J, with 10 bases between. Germline CDR1 is MDHEN and CDR2 is SYDVKM. The CDR3 consists of 13 residues. The CDR3 loop is CASSFGPQETQYF. Written as DNA, the CDR3 is TGTGCCAGCAGTTTTGGGCCCCAGGAGACCCAGTACTTC. Based on the CDR3 plus reference TRBV28 and TRBJ2-5, the full variable domain is DVKVTQSSRYLVKRTGEKVFLECVQDMDHENMFWYRQDPGLGLRLIYFSYDVKMKEKGDIPEGYSVSREKKERFSLILESASTNQTSMYLCASSFGPQETQYFGPGTRLLVL.

This clone was picked up a small number of times. This chain uses TRBV5-1 with TRBJ2-2, with D unresolved. V was clipped by 4 bases and J by 5 bases, with 18 bases between them. The CDR3 spans 16 residues. In germline, CDR1 is SGHRS, CDR2 YFSETQ. CDR3 loop: CASSLNEVGVTGELFF. In nucleotides, the CDR3 is TGCGCCAGCAGCCTGAACGAGGTCGGTGTTACCGGGGAGCTGTTTTTT.

This sequence joins TRBV2 and TRBJ1-2; D might be TRBD1 (5 bases). This CDR3 contains 13 residues. The V end was cut by 4 bases, the J end by 6 bases, with 12 bases between. CDR1 and CDR2 (germline): SNHLY, FYNNEI. The CDR3 DNA reads as TGTGCCAGCAGTGGACTTCAGGGAAATGGCTACACCTTC. Its protein product is CASSGLQGNGYTF.

This clone was recorded only once. The J gene is TRBJ1-2, the V gene TRBV7-2; a possible D gene is TRBD1 (6 bases). With 5 bases removed from V and 4 bases from J, the gap between germline ends came to 20 bases. Germline CDR1 SGHTA, CDR2 FQGNSA. This CDR3 region has 16 residues. Here the CDR3 reads CASSHTGPPTSYGYTF. CDR3 nucleotides: TGTGCCAGCAGCCATACAGGGCCGCCTACCTCCTATGGCTACACCTTC.

This clone turned up a few times. The chain combines TRBV7-3 with TRBJ2-1; D ambiguous. The germline V and J ends were trimmed by 2 bases and 9 bases, with 17 bases remaining between them. The CDR3 spans 15 residues. Germline CDR1 SGHTA, CDR2 FQGTGA. The CDR3: CASSLLGRNNGEQFF. CDR3 DNA: TGTGCCAGCAGCTTACTAGGTCGAAACAACGGTGAGCAGTTCTTC. Based on the CDR3 plus reference TRBV7-3 and TRBJ2-1, the full variable domain is GAGVSQTPSNKVTEKGKYVELRCDPISGHTALYWYRQSLGQGPEFLIYFQGTGAADDSGLPNDRFFAVRPEGSVSTLKIQRTERGDSAVYLCASSLLGRNNGEQFFGPGTRLTVL.

This chain links TRBV12-3 or TRBV12-4 with TRBJ2-3, with D perhaps matching TRBD1 (5 bases). The CDR3 consists of 12 residues. Trimming left V 6 bases short and J 3 bases short, with 7 bases between. CDR3 coding DNA: TGTGCCAGCAGCAGACAGACAGATACGCAGTATTTT. Its protein product is CASSRQTDTQYF.

The chain recombines TRBV5-4 with TRBJ2-3, with D tentatively TRBD2 (7 bases). From germline, CDR1 is SGHNT and CDR2 YYREEE (reference sequence). The CDR3 sequence is 16 residues long. V lost 10 bases, J lost 3 bases, and 24 bases lay in between. CDR3 protein: CAFNPRRGGSTDTQYF. In nucleotides, the CDR3 is TGTGCCTTTAATCCTCGGAGGGGGGGATCTACAGATACGCAGTATTTT.

The genes are TRBV6-5 and TRBJ2-7; tentative D call: TRBD2 (6 bases). From germline, CDR1 is MNHEY and CDR2 SVGAGI. This CDR3 contains 14 residues. Trimming pared 6 bases from V and 6 bases from J, leaving 18 bases between. The CDR3 reads CASRRTGGRIEQYF. The CDR3 nucleotides read TGTGCCAGCAGAAGAACCGGGGGACGTATCGAGCAGTACTTC.

The V gene is TRBV3-1 (or the pseudogene TRBV3-2), the J gene TRBJ2-2; D remains ambiguous. V lost 4 bases and J 1 base, leaving 7 bases between the germline ends. The CDR3 is 14 amino acids. Germline-derived CDR1 and CDR2 are LGHDT and YNNKEL (reference sequence). This CDR3 reads CASSPRQNTGELFF. As DNA, the CDR3 is TGTGCCAGCAGCCCCCGACAGAACACCGGGGAGCTGTTTTTT.

The chain employs TRBV21-1 and TRBJ2-7; the D call TRBD1 from the table was never checked on the DNA. TRBV21-1 is a recognized pseudogene. CDR3 length: 16 residues. CDR3 sequence reads: CASSQEDREGANEQYF. As DNA, the CDR3 is TGTGCCAGCAGCCAAGAGGACAGGGAGGGGGCCAACGAGCAGTACTTC.

This clone has a handful of counts. This chain uses TRBV5-6 with TRBJ2-7; D remains unclear. Trimming removed 2 bases from V and 5 bases from J, with 8 bases in between. CDR3 length: 12 residues. Per the germline V gene, CDR1 is SGHDT and CDR2 is YYEEEE. The CDR3 DNA is TGTGCCAGCAGCTTAGTCAGCGACGAGCAGTACTTC. Translation gives CASSLVSDEQYF.

In its sample, this clone was seen once. The rearrangement links TRBV25-1 to TRBJ2-1; 12 bases align to TRBD1. This CDR3 contains 18 residues. Germline V gives CDR1 MGHDK, CDR2 SYGVNS. J lost 4 bases, V lost 3 bases, and 10 bases had no gene match. The CDR3 reads CASSDRPGQGAAYNEQFF. Written as DNA, the CDR3 is TGTGCCAGCAGTGACCGACCGGGACAGGGGGCGGCGTACAATGAGCAGTTCTTC.

The gene calls are TRBV6-5 and TRBJ1-6, with D possibly TRBD1 on 5 matching bases. The germline V gene has CDR1 MNHEY and CDR2 SVGAGI. V gave up 5 bases and J gave up 7 bases, with 15 bases separating them. The CDR3 covers 15 residues. The CDR3 is CASSRGRAGNSPLHF. CDR3 sequence (DNA): TGTGCCAGCAGTAGAGGCAGGGCAGGCAATTCACCCCTCCACTTT.

V usage is TRBV4-1 and J usage is TRBJ1-3, with D possibly TRBD1 on 6 matching bases. The CDR3 is 16 residues long. The ends were cut back, 4 bases at V and 4 bases at J, with 17 bases in the middle. Germline CDR1 and CDR2: MGHRA and YSYEKL. The CDR3 nucleotides are TGCGCCAGCAGCCTACGATTGGGGGCTGACGGAAACACCATATATTTT. It encodes CASSLRLGADGNTIYF.

In this sample, this clone turned up a few times. This chain connects TRBV30 to TRBJ1-6, with 7 bases identical to TRBD1. CDR3 size: 17 residues. Trimming took 3 bases from V and 0 from J; bases not matched to a gene: 8. Germline lookup yields CDR1 GTSNPN and CDR2 SVGIG (reference sequence). CDR3 amino acids: CAWRRRTGSSYNSPLHF. Written as DNA, the CDR3 is TGTGCCTGGAGAAGGAGGACAGGCAGCTCCTATAATTCACCCCTCCACTTT.

This clone was observed once. The rearrangement links TRBV28 to TRBJ1-2; D is possibly TRBD1 (5 bases). Looked up from germline, CDR1 is MDHEN and CDR2 is SYDVKM. Trimming left V 7 bases short and J 8 bases short, with 11 bases between. This CDR3 has 11 amino acids. This CDR3 reads CASTQQAGYTF. CDR3 sequence (DNA): TGTGCCAGCACCCAACAGGCGGGCTACACCTTC.

The chain combines TRBV4-2 with TRBJ2-2; 9 nucleotides line up with TRBD2. The V segment lost 1 base and the J segment 7 bases; nucleotides outside the gene matches: 13. The CDR3 has 18 amino acids. In germline, CDR1 is LGHNA, CDR2 YNFKEQ. The CDR3 protein is CASSQVLAAGGPNGELFF. As DNA, the CDR3 is TGTGCCAGCAGCCAAGTTTTGGCGGCGGGGGGGCCAAACGGGGAGCTGTTTTTT.